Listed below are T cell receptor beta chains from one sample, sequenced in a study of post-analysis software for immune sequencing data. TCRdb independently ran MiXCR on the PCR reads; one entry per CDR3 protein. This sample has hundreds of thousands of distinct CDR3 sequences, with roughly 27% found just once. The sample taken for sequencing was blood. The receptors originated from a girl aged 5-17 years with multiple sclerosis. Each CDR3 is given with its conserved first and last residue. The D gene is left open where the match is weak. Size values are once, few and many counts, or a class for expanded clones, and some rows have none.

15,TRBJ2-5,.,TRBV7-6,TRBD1,TGTGCCAGCAGCTCACGACAGGGGTCGACAGAGACCCAGTACTTC,CASSSRQGSTETQYF
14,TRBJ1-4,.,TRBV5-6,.,TGTGCCAGCAGCTTCGGCCCGGCGGATGAAAAACTGTTTTTT,CASSFGPADEKLFF
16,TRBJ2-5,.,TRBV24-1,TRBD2,TGTGCCACCAGTGATTTCGCTAGCGGGGTGGGCGAGACCCAGTACTTC,CATSDFASGVGETQYF
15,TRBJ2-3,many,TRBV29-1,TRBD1,TGCAGCCCAAGGGGGCCGAACCATAGCACAGATACGCAGTATTTT,CSPRGPNHSTDTQYF
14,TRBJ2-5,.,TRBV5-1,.,TGCGCCAGCAGCATCGGGACTTGGCAAGAGACCCAGTACTTC,CASSIGTWQETQYF
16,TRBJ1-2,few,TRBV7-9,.,TGTGCCAGCAGCTCCCGCGTGGACCAGACGGGGCATGGCTACACCTTC,CASSSRVDQTGHGYTF
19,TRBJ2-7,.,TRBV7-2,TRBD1,TGTGCCAGCAGTCAACAGCTCGGGACAGGGGCTACTCTCGCCTACGAGCAGTACTTC,CASSQQLGTGATLAYEQYF
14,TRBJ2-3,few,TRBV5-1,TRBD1,TGCGCCAGCAGCCTAAGACCTAGACAGGGGGCGCAGTATTTT,CASSLRPRQGAQYF
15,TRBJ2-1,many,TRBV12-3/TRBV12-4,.,TGTGCCAGCAGTTTAGTTGTGGCCTCTCCGAATGAGCAGTTCTTC,CASSLVVASPNEQFF
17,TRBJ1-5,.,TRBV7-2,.,TGTGCCAGCAGCTACCATGCTAAGGGTAGGAGCAATCAGCCCCGGCATTTT,CASSYHAKGRSNQPRHF
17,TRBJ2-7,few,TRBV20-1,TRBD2,TGCAGTGCTTCACCACCGGGACTAGCGCGGGACTCCTACGAGCAGTACTTC,CSASPPGLARDSYEQYF
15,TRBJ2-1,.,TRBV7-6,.,TGTGCCAGCAGCTTATCCCCAGGGGTGTACAATGAGCAGTTCTTC,CASSLSPGVYNEQFF
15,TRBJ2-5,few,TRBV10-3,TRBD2,TGTGCCATCAGTGAGTCAGAAGCGGGGGGTGAGACCCAGTACTTC,CAISESEAGGETQYF
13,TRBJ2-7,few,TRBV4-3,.,TGCGCCAGCAGCGCAGGGGTTGGGTACGAGCAGTACTTC,CASSAGVGYEQYF
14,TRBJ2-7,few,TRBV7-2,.,TGTGCCAGCAGCTTAGAGACAGGGACTCAATCCCAGTACTTC,CASSLETGTQSQYF
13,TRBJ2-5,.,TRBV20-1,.,TGCAGTGCTAGTCCATCCGGGAGATTAGAGCAGTACTTC,CSASPSGRLEQYF
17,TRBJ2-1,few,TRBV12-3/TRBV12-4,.,TGTGCCAGCAGACGAACACCCGGGACTCCTCTAGATACTGAGCAGTTCTTC,CASRRTPGTPLDTEQFF
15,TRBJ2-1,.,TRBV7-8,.,TGTGCCAGCAGCTTAGCGCAGGGCGGAGGGCATGAGCAGTTCTTC,CASSLAQGGGHEQFF
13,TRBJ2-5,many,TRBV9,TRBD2,TGTGCCAGCAGCGTCTCCGGGAGGGAGACCCAGTACTTC,CASSVSGRETQYF
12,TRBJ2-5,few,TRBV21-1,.,TGTGCCAGCAGCACCTCAGGCCGCGGGCAGTACTTC,CASSTSGRGQYF
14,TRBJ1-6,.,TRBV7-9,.,TGTGCCACCGCCTCGGGAAATTATAATTCACCCCTCCACTTT,CATASGNYNSPLHF
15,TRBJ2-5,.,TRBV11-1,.,TGTGCCAGCAGCTTGTACAGGGTTCGGGATGAGACCCAGTACTTC,CASSLYRVRDETQYF
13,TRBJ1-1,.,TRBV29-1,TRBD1,TGCAGCGTCCAGGGGGCAGCTAAGACTGAAGCTTTCTTT,CSVQGAAKTEAFF